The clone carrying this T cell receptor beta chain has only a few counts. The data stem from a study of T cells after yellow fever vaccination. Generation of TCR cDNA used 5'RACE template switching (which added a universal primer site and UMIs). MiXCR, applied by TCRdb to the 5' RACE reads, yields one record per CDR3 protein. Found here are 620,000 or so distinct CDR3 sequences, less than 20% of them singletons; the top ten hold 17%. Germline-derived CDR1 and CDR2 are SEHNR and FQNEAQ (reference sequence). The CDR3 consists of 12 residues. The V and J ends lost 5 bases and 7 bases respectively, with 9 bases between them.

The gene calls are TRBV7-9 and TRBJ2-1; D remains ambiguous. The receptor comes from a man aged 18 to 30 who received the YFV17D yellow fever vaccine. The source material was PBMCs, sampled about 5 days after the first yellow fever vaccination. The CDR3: CASSPVVNEQFF. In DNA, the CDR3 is TGTGCCAGCAGCCCGGTCGTAAATGAGCAGTTCTTC.